This TCR beta chain was sequenced for a study of blood T cell repertoires in COVID-19 (dated by TCRdb to the early 2020s). Background on the whole study: Collaborator samples came from the United States, Italy and Spain and covered acute and convalescent phases of COVID-19. The repertoires were released in a freely available public database meant as a resource for research on the immune response to SARS-CoV-2. Where available, HLA class I and class II types were obtained from metadata supplied by the sample provider rather than from assay-based typing. The samples were drawn from two sources: the first 160 participants of the ongoing ImmuneRACE study, and fewer than 1,500 subjects contributed by 6 global collaborators. Deeply sampled blood TCRbeta repertoires from subjects exposed to, actively infected with, or recovered from COVID-19 were included in the dataset. The sample metadata nearly always contained a de-identified subject ID, COVID-19 status, age in years and sex. The material from the prospective study consisted of cDNA or gDNA derived from T cells, B-cell-depleted T cells, or PBMCs. Broader findings and caveats from the paper: How much clinical and demographic metadata was included differed by source and by participant, and the metadata was provided uncurated.

Whole blood was collected in K2EDTA tubes by collaborating institutions according to the institutions' own protocols. For TCRbeta analysis, collaborator samples were shipped as frozen whole blood, as isolated PBMCs, or as DNA extracted from either sample type. Details on this clone: The clone's antigen remains unknown. Base qualities are not recorded, but no much larger clone differs from it by a single base.

TCRbeta CDR3 regions were amplified from genomic DNA by means of the immunoSEQ Assay, a bias-controlled multiplex PCR. The published analysis was carried out like this. Within the assay, amplification of reference gene primers was used to estimate how many nucleated cells each sample contained. Sequence reads were collapsed and filtered to measure the absolute abundance of every unique TCRbeta CDR3 rearrangement. Productive Simpson clonality was computed per sample as the square root of Simpson's diversity index over productive rearrangements. As stored in TCRdb, this immuneACCESS dataset retains in-frame rearrangements with V and J assigned. A fraction of the clones does not appear; measured against another copy, unresolved V genes explain less than half of the discrepancy, and the remainder lacks a known reason. V, J and clone size are those of that table, while D and trimming were read from the DNA. In this sample the table shows some 150,000 clones, about 87% of which occur a single time. The ten largest make up roughly 5% of the sample.

Source material: peripheral blood. The receptor was derived from a human donor in a cohort sampled during active COVID-19.

The nucleotide sequence is TGTGCCAGCAGCTTACGCCGGACTAGCGGGAGTATCGAGCAGTACTTC. It is translated as CASSLRRTSGSIEQYF. The sequence joins TRBV7-8 to TRBJ2-7, and TRBD2 aligns with 13 junction nucleotides. Ends trimmed: V by 2 bases, J by 6 bases; bases unmatched to a gene: 7. CDR1 and CDR2 are read off the germline V gene as SGHVS and FQNEAQ. The CDR3 contains 16 residues, cysteine and phenylalanine counted. The kept DNA is CDR3 alone, 48 bases in frame from the first base.